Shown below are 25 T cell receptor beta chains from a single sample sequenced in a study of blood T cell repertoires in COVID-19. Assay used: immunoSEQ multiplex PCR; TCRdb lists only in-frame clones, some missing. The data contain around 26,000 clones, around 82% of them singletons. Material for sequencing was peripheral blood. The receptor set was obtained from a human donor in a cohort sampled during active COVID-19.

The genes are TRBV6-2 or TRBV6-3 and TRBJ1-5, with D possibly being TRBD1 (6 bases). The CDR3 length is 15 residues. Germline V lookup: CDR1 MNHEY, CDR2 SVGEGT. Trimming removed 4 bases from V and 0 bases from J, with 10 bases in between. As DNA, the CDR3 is TGTGCCAGCAGTTTCCAGGGGCATAGCAATCAGCCCCAGCATTTT. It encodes CASSFQGHSNQPQHF.

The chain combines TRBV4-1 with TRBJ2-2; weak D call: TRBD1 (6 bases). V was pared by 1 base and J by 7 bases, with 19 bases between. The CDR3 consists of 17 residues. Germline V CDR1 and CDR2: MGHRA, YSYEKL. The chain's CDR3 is CASSQGGRGISIGELFF. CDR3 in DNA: TGCGCCAGCAGCCAAGGGGGCAGGGGAATTTCGATCGGGGAGCTGTTTTTT.

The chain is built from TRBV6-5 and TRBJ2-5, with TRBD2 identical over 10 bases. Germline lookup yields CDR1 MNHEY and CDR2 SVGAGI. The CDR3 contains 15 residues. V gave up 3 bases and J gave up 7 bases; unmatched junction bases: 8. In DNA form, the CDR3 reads TGTGCCAGCAGTTATCTGACTAGCGGGCTGGGGACCCAGTACTTC. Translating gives CASSYLTSGLGTQYF.

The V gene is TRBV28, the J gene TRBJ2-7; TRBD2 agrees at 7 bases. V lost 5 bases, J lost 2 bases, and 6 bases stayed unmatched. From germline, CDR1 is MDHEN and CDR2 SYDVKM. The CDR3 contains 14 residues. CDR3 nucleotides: TGTGCCAGCAGTGCTAGCGGCGTTACCTACGAGCAGTACTTC. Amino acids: CASSASGVTYEQYF.

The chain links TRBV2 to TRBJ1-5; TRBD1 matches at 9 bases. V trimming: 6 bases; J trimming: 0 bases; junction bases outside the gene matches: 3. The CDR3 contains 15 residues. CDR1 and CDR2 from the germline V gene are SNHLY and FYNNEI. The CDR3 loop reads CASSGQGNSNQPQHF. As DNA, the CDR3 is TGTGCCAGCAGCGGACAGGGGAATAGCAATCAGCCCCAGCATTTT.

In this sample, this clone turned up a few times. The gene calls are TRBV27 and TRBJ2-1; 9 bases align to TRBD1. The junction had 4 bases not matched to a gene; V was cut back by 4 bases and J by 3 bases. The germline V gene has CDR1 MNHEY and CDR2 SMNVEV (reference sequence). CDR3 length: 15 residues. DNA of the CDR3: TGTGCCAGCAGTTCCACGGGACAGGGCTACAATGAGCAGTTCTTC. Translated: CASSSTGQGYNEQFF.

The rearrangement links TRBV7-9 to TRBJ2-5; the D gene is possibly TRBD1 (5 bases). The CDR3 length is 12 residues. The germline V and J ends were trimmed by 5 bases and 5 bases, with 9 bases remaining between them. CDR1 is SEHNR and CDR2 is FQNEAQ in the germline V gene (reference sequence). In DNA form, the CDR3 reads TGTGCCAGCAGCGCACGACAGGAGACCCAGTACTTC. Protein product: CASSARQETQYF. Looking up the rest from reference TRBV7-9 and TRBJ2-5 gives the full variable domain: DTGVSQNPRHKITKRGQNVTFRCDPISEHNRLYWYRQTLGQGPEFLTYFQNEAQLEKSRLLSDRFSAERPKGSFSTLEIQRTEQGDSAMYLCASSARQETQYFGPGTRLLVL.

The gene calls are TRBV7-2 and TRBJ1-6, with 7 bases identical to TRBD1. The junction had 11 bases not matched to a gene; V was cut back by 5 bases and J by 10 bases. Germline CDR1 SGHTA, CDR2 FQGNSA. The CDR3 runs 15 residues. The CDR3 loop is CASSPEYRGGSPLHF. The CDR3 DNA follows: TGTGCCAGCAGCCCGGAATACAGGGGCGGCTCACCCCTCCACTTT.

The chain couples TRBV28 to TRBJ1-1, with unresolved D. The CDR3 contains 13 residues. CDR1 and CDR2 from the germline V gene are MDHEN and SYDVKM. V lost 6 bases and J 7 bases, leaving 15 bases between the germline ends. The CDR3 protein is CASRLGLGSEAFF. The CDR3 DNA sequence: TGTGCCAGCAGACTAGGCTTAGGGAGTGAAGCTTTCTTT.

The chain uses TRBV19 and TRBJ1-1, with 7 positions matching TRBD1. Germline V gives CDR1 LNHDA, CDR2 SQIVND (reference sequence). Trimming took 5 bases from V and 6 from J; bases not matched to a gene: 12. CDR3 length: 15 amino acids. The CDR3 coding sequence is TGTGCCAGTAGTCCCTCGACAGGGTTAATCTCTGAAGCTTTCTTT. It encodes CASSPSTGLISEAFF.

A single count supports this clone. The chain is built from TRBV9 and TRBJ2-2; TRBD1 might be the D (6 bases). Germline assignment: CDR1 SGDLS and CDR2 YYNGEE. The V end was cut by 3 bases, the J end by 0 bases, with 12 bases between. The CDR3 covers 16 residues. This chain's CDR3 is CASSAGGRTNTGELFF. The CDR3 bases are TGTGCCAGCAGCGCTGGGGGCAGGACGAACACCGGGGAGCTGTTTTTT.

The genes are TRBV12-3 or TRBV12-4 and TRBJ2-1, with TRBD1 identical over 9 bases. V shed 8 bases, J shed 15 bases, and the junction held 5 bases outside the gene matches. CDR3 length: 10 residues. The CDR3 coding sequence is TGTGCCAGCGGGGGGGACAGGGCGTTCTTC. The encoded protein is CASGGDRAFF.

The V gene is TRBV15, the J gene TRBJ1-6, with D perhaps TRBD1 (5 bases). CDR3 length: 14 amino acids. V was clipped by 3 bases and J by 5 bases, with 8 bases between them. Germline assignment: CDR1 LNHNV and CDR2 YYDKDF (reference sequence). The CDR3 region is CATSRTDNNSPLHF. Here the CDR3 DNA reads TGTGCCACCAGCAGGACAGATAATAATTCACCCCTCCACTTT.

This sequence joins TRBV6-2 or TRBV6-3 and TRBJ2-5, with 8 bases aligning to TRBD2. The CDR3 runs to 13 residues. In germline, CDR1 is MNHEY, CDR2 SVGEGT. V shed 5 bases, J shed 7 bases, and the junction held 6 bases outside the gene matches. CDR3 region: CASSPGTSWTQYF. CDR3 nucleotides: TGTGCCAGCAGTCCCGGGACTAGTTGGACCCAGTACTTC.

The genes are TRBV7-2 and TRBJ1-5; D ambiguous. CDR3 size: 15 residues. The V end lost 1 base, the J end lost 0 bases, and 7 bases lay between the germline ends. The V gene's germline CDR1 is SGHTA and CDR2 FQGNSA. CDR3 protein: CASSLDRISNQPQHF. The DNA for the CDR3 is TGTGCCAGCAGCTTAGACAGAATTAGCAATCAGCCCCAGCATTTT.

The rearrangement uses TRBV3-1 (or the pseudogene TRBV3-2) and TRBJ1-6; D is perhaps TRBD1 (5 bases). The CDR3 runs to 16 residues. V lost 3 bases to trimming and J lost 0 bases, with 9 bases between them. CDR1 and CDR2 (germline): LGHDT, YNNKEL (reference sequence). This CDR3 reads CASSQSGLSYNSPLHF. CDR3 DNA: TGTGCCAGCAGCCAGTCGGGACTCTCCTATAATTCACCCCTCCACTTT.

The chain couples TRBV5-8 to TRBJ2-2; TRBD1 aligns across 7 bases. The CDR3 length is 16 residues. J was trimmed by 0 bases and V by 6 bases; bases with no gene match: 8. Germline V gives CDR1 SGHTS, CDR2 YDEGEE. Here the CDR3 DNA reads TGTGCCAGCAAACGAGGGACAGTCGCGAACACCGGGGAGCTGTTTTTT. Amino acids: CASKRGTVANTGELFF.

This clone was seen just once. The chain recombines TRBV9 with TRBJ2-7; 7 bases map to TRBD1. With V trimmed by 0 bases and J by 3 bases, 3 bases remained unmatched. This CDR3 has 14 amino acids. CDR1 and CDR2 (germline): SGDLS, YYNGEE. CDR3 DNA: TGTGCCAGCAGCGTAGGACAGGGCAACTACGAGCAGTACTTC. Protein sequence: CASSVGQGNYEQYF.

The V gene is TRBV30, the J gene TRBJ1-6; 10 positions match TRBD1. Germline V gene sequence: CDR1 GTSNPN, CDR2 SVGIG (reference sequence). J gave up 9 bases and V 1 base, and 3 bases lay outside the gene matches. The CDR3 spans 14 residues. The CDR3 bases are TGTGCCTGGAGTGCCGGGACAGGGGTTTCACCCCTCCACTTT. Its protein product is CAWSAGTGVSPLHF.

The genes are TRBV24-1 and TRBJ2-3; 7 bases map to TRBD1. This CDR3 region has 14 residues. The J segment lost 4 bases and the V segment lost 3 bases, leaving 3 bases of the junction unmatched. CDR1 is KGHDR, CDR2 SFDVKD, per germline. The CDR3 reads CATSDATGPDTQYF. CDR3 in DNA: TGTGCCACCAGTGATGCGACAGGGCCAGATACGCAGTATTTT.

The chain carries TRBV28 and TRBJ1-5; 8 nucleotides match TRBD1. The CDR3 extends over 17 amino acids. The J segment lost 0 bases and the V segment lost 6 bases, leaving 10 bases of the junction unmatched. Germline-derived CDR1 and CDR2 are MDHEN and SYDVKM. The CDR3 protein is CASSPQPRGLSNQPQHF. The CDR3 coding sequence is TGTGCCAGCAGCCCACAGCCCAGGGGGCTTAGCAATCAGCCCCAGCATTTT.

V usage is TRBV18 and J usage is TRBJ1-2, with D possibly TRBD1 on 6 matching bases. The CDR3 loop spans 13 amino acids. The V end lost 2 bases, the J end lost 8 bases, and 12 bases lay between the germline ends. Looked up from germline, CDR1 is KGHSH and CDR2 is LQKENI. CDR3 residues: CASSPSTGNGYTF. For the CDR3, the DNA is TGTGCCAGCTCACCATCCACAGGGAACGGCTACACCTTC.

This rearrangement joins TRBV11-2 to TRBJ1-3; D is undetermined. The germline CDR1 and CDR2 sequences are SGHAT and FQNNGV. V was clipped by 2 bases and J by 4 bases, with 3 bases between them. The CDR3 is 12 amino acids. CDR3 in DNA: TGTGCCAGCAGCTTAACAGGAAACACCATATATTTT. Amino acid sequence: CASSLTGNTIYF.

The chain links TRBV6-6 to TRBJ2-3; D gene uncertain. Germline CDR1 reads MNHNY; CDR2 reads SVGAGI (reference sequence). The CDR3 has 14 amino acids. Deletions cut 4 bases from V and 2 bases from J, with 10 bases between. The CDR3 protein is CASSFKQYTDTQYF. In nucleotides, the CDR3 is TGTGCCAGCAGTTTCAAACAGTACACAGATACGCAGTATTTT.

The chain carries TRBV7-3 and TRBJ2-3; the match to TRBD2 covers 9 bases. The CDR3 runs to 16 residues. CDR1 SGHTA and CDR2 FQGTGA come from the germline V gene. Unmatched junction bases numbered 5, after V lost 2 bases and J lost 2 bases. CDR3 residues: CASSLAPSGATDTQYF. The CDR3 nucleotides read TGTGCCAGCAGCTTAGCCCCTAGCGGGGCCACAGATACGCAGTATTTT.